This T cell receptor beta chain derives from a study of shared clonotypes between healthy human individuals. Study summary: Every donor yielded three CD4 naive, three CD4 memory, two CD8 naive and one CD8 memory plate. Broader study findings: At large depth, rarefaction still showed sorted-subset sequencing to be incomplete.

V lost 3 bases and J lost 4, with 7 bases in between. The CDR3 has 13 amino acids. Germline V gene sequence: CDR1 SGDLS, CDR2 YYNGEE. Researchers partitioned CD4+ cells into CD45RA+ naive and CD45RA-negative memory subsets. Comment on this clone: What it recognizes is unknown.

Authors' processing steps: For the immunoSEQ data, sequences were junction-only without quality scores, so filtering differed. Clones were sequenced by immunoSEQ multiplex PCR, and TCRdb holds only the in-frame ones, with some missing. The V and J calls and clone size are taken from that table; D and trimming were inferred from the DNA. The sample has about 1,500,000 clones, around 97% seen once; the top ten hold about 1%. J is TRBJ2-2 and V is TRBV9, with D unresolved. The clonotype comes from a man aged 30-40 years in good health. Sequenced material: naive CD4+ T cells sorted from blood. Subset described: CD45RA+ positively selected. The CDR3 region is CASSELGTGELFF. In DNA form, the CDR3 reads TGTGCCAGCAGCGAGTTAGGCACCGGGGAGCTGTTTTTT.